Following are 12 T cell receptor beta chains from one sample sequenced in a study of shared clonotypes between healthy human individuals. Only in-frame clones appear in the TCRdb table, and some are missing; sequencing was by immunoSEQ multiplex PCR. The sample lists about 490,000 clones; almost 80% were seen once. The sequenced sample consisted of PBMCs. The receptors originated from a woman in her forties in good health. Some clones in this sample may be carry-over from other donors' samples.

This clone has just one count. V usage is TRBV19 and J usage is TRBJ2-3; weak D call: TRBD1 (5 bases). The CDR3 spans 14 residues. V was shortened by 7 bases and J by 7 bases, with 18 bases between the two germline ends. Per germline, CDR1 LNHDA and CDR2 SQIVND (reference sequence). This CDR3 is CASTPGPSANTQYF. CDR3 sequence (DNA): TGTGCCAGTACCCCAGGGCCCTCGGCCAATACGCAGTATTTT.

The chain combines TRBV7-3 with TRBJ2-1, with TRBD1 identical over 8 bases. Germline-derived CDR1 and CDR2 are SGHTA and FQGTGA. V shed 1 base and J 4 bases; nucleotides not matched to a gene: 6. The CDR3 covers 16 residues. The CDR3 DNA follows: TGTGCCAGCAGCTTAAGACGGGGACAGGCATACAATGAGCAGTTCTTC. Translation: CASSLRRGQAYNEQFF.

The chain links TRBV11-3 to TRBJ1-1; 8 positions match TRBD1. The CDR3 runs 14 residues. Germline V gene lookup returns CDR1 SGHNT and CDR2 YENEEA. V gave up 5 bases and J gave up 3 bases; unmatched junction bases: 5. In nucleotides, the CDR3 is TGTGCCAGCAGCGAACAGGGGGGAGACACTGAAGCTTTCTTT. Translating gives CASSEQGGDTEAFF.

This sequence joins TRBV5-6 and TRBJ1-3; no firm D call. The CDR3 sequence is 13 residues long. The V end was cut by 4 bases, the J end by 6 bases, with 11 bases between. Germline CDR1 is SGHDT and CDR2 is YYEEEE. This CDR3 is CASSRGTVNTIYF. The CDR3 DNA is TGTGCCAGCAGCCGCGGAACCGTAAACACCATATATTTT.

The gene calls are TRBV6-6 and TRBJ2-5, with unresolved D. The V gene lost 6 bases and the J gene lost 5 bases, with 4 bases spanning the gap. CDR1 MNHNY and CDR2 SVGAGI come from the germline V gene (reference sequence). The CDR3 is 10 amino acids. The CDR3 region is CASSRETQYF. In DNA, the CDR3 is TGTGCCAGCAGCAGGGAGACCCAGTACTTC.

This chain uses TRBV10-1 with TRBJ1-1, with D tentatively TRBD1 (5 bases). In germline, CDR1 is WNHNN, CDR2 SYGVQD (reference sequence). V was pared by 5 bases and J by 2 bases, with 9 bases between. The CDR3 is made up of 13 amino acids. DNA of the CDR3: TGCGCCAGCAGTAGGGGTTCTAACACTGAAGCTTTCTTT. This encodes CASSRGSNTEAFF.

The chain links TRBV28 to TRBJ2-1; 9 nucleotides align to TRBD1. The CDR3 consists of 19 residues. The germline V gene has CDR1 MDHEN and CDR2 SYDVKM. V was clipped by 2 bases and J by 0 bases; unmatched bases: 11. CDR3 residues: CASSLIETGGRGSYNEQFF. The CDR3 nucleotides read TGTGCCAGCAGTTTAATTGAGACAGGGGGTCGTGGCTCCTACAATGAGCAGTTCTTC.

The rearrangement uses TRBV5-3 and TRBJ1-2; tentative D call: TRBD1 (5 bases). TRBV5-3 has ORF status, its function being uncertain. CDR3 size: 14 residues. V was trimmed by 1 base and J by 5 bases, leaving 12 bases between them. The chain's CDR3 is CARSLTGPGYGYTF. The CDR3 DNA reads as TGTGCCAGAAGCTTGACAGGCCCGGGGTATGGCTACACCTTC.

This sequence joins TRBV2 and TRBJ2-1, with D maybe TRBD1 (6 bases). V lost 9 bases, J lost 3 bases, and 24 bases lay in between. CDR1 is SNHLY and CDR2 is FYNNEI in the germline V gene. The CDR3 is 17 amino acids. The CDR3 region is CARQRGSTGKFYNEQFF. In DNA, the CDR3 is TGTGCCAGGCAACGGGGATCTACAGGGAAATTCTACAATGAGCAGTTCTTC. The whole variable domain, filled in from reference TRBV2 and TRBJ2-1, reads EPEVTQTPSHQVTQMGQEVILRCVPISNHLYFYWYRQILGQKVEFLVSFYNNEISEKSEIFDDQFSVERPDGSNFTLKIRSTKLEDSAMYFCARQRGSTGKFYNEQFFGPGTRLTVL.

The chain couples TRBV9 to TRBJ2-3; D is unresolved. This CDR3 contains 13 residues. V gave up 0 bases and J gave up 6 bases, with 8 bases separating them. CDR1 is SGDLS, CDR2 YYNGEE, per germline. CDR3 region: CASSVAWVDTQYF. The CDR3 coding sequence is TGTGCCAGCAGCGTAGCCTGGGTGGATACGCAGTATTTT. The variable domain in full, with the rest retrieved from reference TRBV9 and TRBJ2-3, is DSGVTQTPKHLITATGQRVTLRCSPRSGDLSVYWYQQSLDQGLQFLIQYYNGEERAKGNILERFSAQQFPDLHSELNLSSLELGDSALYFCASSVAWVDTQYFGPGTRLTVL.

For this clone: Other DNA variants within this sample encode the same CDR3. This chain links TRBV2 with TRBJ2-2; D remains ambiguous. This CDR3 spans 12 amino acids. Germline lookup yields CDR1 SNHLY and CDR2 FYNNEI. V gave up 6 bases and J gave up 2 bases, with 4 bases separating them. In DNA, the CDR3 is TGTGCCAGCAGCCCAAACACCGGGGAGCTGTTTTTT. The encoded protein is CASSPNTGELFF.

This clone turned up a few times. V usage is TRBV30 and J usage is TRBJ1-5; D remains unclear. Between the trimmed V and J ends, which lost 3 bases and 1 base, there was a span of 7 bases. Germline CDR1 reads GTSNPN; CDR2 reads SVGIG (reference sequence). This CDR3 comprises 13 residues. The CDR3 nucleotides are TGTGCCTGGAGGGTCAACAGCAATCAGCCCCAGCATTTT. This codes for CAWRVNSNQPQHF.